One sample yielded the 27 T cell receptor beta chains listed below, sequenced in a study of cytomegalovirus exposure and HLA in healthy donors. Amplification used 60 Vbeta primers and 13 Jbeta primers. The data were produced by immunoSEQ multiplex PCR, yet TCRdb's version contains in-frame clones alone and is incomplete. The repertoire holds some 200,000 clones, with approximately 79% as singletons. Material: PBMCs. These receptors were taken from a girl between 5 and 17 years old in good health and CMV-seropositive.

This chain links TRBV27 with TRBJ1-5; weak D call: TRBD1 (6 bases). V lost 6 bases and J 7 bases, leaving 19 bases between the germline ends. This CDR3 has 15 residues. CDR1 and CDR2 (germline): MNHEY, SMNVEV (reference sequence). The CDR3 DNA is TGTGCCAGCAGCCTTTTGGGGGGGGCTTGGCAGCCCCAGCATTTT. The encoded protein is CASSLLGGAWQPQHF.

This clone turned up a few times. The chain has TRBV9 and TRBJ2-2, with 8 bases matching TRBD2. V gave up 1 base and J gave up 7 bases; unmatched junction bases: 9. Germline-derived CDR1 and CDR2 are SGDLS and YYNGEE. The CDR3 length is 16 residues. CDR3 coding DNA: TGTGCCAGCAGCGTACAGGTCGGGGGGGCCGGCGGGGAGCTGTTTTTT. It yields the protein CASSVQVGGAGGELFF.

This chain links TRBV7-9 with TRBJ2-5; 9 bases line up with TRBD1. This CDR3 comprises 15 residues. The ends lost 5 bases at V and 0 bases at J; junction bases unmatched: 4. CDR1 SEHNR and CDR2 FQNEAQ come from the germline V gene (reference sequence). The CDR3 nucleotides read TGTGCCAGCAGCAACTGGGACAGGGACCAAGAGACCCAGTACTTC. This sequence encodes CASSNWDRDQETQYF.

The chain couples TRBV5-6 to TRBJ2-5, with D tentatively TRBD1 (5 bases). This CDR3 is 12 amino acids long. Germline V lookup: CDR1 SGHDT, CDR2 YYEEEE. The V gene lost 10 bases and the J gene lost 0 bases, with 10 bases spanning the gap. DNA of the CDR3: TGTGCCGGTGGGGCCCACCAAGAGACCCAGTACTTC. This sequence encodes CAGGAHQETQYF.

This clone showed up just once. The CDR3 coding sequence is TGTGCCAGCAGGAGGGGACTCACAGATACGCAGTATTTT. Translation gives CASRRGLTDTQYF. The chain uses TRBV6-1 and TRBJ2-3; a weak D match, TRBD2 (6 bases). Per germline, CDR1 MNHNS and CDR2 SASEGT. The CDR3 covers 13 residues. Trimming stripped 6 bases from V and 2 bases from J, with 9 bases between.

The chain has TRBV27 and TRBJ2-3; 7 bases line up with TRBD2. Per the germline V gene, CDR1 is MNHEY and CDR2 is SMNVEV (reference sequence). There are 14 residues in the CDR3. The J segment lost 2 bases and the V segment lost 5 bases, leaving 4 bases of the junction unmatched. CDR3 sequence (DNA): TGTGCCAGCAGTCCGGGACTATACACAGATACGCAGTATTTT. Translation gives CASSPGLYTDTQYF.

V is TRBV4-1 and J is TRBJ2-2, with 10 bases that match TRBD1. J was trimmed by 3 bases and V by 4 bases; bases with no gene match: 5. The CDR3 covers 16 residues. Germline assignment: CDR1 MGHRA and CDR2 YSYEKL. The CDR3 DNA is TGCGCCAGCAGCCCCGGGACAGGGGTTTACACCGGGGAGCTGTTTTTT. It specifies CASSPGTGVYTGELFF.

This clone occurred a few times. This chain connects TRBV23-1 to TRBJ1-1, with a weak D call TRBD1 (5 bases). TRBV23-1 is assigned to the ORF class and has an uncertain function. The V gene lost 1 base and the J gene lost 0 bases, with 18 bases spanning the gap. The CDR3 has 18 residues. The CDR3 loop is CASSQYYRHLQMNTEAFF. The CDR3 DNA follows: TGCGCCAGCAGTCAATACTACAGGCATTTGCAGATGAACACTGAAGCTTTCTTT.

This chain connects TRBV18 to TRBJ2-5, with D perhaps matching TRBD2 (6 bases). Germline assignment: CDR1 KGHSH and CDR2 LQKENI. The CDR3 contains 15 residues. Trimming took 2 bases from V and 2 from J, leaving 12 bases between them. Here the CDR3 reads CASSPRRDGQETQYF. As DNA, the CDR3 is TGTGCCAGCTCACCAAGGAGGGACGGTCAAGAGACCCAGTACTTC.

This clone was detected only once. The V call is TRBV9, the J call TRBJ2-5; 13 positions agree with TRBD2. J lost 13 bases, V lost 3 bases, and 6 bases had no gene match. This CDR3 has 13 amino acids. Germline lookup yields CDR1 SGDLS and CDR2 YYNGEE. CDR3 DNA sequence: TGTGCCAGCAGCGAGACTAGCGGGGGGACTCCGTACTTC. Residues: CASSETSGGTPYF.

CDR3 sequence (DNA): TGTGCCTGGAGCAGACCGGGACAGAACTATGGCTACACCTTC. Translating gives CAWSRPGQNYGYTF. The V and J genes are TRBV30 and TRBJ1-2; 7 bases map to TRBD1. CDR3 length: 14 residues. The trim removed 3 bases at V and 2 bases at J, leaving 6 bases unmatched. Germline lookup yields CDR1 GTSNPN and CDR2 SVGIG (reference sequence).

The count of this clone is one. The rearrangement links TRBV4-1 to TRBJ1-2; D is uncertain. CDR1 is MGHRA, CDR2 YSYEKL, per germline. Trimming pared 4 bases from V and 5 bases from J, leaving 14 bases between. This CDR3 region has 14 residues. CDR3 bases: TGCGCCAGCAGCCCCAGGCAGGCGGGATATGGCTACACCTTC. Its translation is CASSPRQAGYGYTF.

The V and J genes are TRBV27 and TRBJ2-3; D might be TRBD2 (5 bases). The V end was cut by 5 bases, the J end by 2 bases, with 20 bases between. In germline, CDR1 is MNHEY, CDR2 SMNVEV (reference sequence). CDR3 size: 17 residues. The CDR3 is CASSPPPRTSNTDTQYF. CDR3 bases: TGTGCCAGCAGTCCCCCGCCTCGGACTTCCAACACAGATACGCAGTATTTT.

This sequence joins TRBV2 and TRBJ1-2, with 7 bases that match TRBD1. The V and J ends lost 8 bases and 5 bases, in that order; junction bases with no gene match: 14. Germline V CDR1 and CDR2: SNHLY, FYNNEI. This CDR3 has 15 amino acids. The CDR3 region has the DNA TGTGCCAGCGTGAGCCCCGGGACAGATACATATGGCTACACCTTC. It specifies CASVSPGTDTYGYTF.

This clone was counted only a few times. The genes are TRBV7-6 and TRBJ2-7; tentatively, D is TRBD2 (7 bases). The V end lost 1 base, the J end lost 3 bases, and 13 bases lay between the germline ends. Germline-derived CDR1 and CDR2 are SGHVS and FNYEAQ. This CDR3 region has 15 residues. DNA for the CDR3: TGTGCCAGCAGCTTAGGGAGGGGGGGAATCTACGAGCAGTACTTC. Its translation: CASSLGRGGIYEQYF.

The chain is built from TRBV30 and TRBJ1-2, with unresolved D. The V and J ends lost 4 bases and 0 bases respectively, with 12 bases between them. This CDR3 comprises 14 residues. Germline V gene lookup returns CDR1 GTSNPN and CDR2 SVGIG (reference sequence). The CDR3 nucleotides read TGTGCCTGGACAGGCCCTTTAGCTAACTATGGCTACACCTTC. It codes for CAWTGPLANYGYTF. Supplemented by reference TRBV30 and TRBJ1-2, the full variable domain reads SQTIHQWPATLVQPVGSPLSLECTVEGTSNPNLYWYRQAAGRGLQLLFYSVGIGQISSEVPQNLSASRPQDRQFILSSKKLLLSDSGFYLCAWTGPLANYGYTFGSGTRLTVV.

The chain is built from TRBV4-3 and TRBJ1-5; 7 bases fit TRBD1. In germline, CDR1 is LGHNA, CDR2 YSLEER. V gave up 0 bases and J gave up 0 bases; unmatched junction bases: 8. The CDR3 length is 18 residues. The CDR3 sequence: CASSQEIGTVRSNQPQHF. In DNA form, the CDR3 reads TGCGCCAGCAGCCAAGAGATCGGGACAGTCCGTAGCAATCAGCCCCAGCATTTT.

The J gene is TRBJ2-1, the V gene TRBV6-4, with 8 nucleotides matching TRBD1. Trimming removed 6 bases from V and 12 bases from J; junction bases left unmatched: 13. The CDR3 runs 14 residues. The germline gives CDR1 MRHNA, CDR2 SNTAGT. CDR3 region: CASSRDRRILGQFF. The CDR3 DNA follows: TGTGCCAGCAGCCGGGACAGGCGAATTTTAGGGCAGTTCTTC.

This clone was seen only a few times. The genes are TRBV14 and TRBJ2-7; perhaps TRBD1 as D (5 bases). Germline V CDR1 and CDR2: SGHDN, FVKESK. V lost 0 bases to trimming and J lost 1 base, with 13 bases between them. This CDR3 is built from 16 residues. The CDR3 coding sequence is TGTGCCAGCAGCCAAGACCTAGACAAGGGGTCCTACGAGCAGTACTTC. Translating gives CASSQDLDKGSYEQYF.

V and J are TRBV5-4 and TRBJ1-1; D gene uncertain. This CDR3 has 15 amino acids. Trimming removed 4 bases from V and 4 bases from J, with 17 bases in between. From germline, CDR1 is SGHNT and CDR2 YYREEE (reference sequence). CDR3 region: CASSPTPAVGTEAFF. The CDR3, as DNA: TGTGCCAGCAGCCCCACCCCTGCGGTGGGCACTGAAGCTTTCTTT.

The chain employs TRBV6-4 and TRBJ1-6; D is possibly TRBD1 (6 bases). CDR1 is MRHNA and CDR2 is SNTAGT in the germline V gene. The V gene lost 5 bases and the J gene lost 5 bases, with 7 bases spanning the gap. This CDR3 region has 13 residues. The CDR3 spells CASSSGDNSPLHF. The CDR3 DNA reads TGTGCCAGCAGTTCAGGGGATAATTCACCCCTCCACTTT.

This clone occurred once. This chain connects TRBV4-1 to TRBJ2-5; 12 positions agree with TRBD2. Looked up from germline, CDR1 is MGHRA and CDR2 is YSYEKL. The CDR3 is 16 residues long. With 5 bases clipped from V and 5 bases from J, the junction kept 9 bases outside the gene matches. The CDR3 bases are TGCGCCAGCAGCGACCCTAGCGGGGGGGCCCGGGAGACCCAGTACTTC. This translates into CASSDPSGGARETQYF.

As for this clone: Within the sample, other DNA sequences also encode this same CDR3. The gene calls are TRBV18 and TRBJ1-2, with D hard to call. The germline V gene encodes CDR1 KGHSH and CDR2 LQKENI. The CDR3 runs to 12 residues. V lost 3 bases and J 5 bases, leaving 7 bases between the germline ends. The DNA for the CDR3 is TGTGCCAGCTCACCGGGCTTATATGGCTACACCTTC. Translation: CASSPGLYGYTF.

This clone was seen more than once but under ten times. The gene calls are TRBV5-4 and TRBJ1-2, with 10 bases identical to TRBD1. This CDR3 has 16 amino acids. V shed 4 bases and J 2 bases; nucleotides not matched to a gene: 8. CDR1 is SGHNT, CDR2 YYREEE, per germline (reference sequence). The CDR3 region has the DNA TGTGCCAGCAGCGGCAGCCCGGGACAGGGGAACTATGGCTACACCTTC. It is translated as CASSGSPGQGNYGYTF.

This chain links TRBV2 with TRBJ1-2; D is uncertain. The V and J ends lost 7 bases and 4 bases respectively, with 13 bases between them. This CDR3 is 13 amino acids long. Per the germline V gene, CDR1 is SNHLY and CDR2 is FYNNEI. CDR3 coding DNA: TGTGCCAGCACCCTAGGCTCCGTCTATGGCTACACCTTC. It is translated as CASTLGSVYGYTF.

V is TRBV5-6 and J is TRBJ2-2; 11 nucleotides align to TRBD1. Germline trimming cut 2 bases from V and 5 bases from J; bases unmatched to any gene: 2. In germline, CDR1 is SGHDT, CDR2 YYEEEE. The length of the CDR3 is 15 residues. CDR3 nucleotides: TGTGCCAGCAGCTTCCGGGACAGGGGGACCGGGGAGCTGTTTTTT. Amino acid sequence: CASSFRDRGTGELFF.

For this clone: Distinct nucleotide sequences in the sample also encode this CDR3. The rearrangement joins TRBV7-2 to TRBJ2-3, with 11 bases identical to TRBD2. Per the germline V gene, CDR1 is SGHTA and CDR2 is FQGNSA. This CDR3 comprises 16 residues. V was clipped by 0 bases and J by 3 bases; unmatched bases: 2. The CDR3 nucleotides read TGTGCCAGCAGCTTAGCTGCTAGCGGGGGGACAGATACGCAGTATTTT. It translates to CASSLAASGGTDTQYF. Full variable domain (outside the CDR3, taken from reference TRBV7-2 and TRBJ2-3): GAGVSQSPSNKVTEKGKDVELRCDPISGHTALYWYRQSLGQGLEFLIYFQGNSAPDKSGLPSDRFSAERTGGSVSTLTIQRTQQEDSAVYLCASSLAASGGTDTQYFGPGTRLTVL.